This T cell receptor beta chain was documented in a study of blood T cells in healthy people across ages. The study isolated at least 6 million PBMCs from each sample. Study conclusions and caveats: Per million T cells, TCR beta diversity dropped roughly linearly as age increased. It was found that TCR beta diversity correlated strongly with the percentage of naive T cells.

The V and J ends lost 4 bases and 4 bases respectively, with 14 bases between them. The CDR3 consists of 14 residues. Germline assignment: CDR1 SGDLS and CDR2 YYNGEE. With regard to this clonotype: Its antigen remains unknown.

A J-beta primer mix and a sample-barcoded 5' primer were used in a second PCR of roughly 6 to 12 cycles. TCRdb reanalysed the 5' RACE reads using MiXCR and keeps one entry per CDR3 protein. The table lists about 900,000 distinct CDR3 sequences, about 44% of them singletons. This clonotype was obtained from a man aged 25-45 years in good health. What was sequenced was blood. The chain carries TRBV9 and TRBJ2-5, with D perhaps assigned TRBD1 or TRBD2 (6 bases each). Here the CDR3 DNA reads TGTGCCAGCAGCTATGAGGGGGGTAGAGAGACCCAGTACTTC. This sequence encodes CASSYEGGRETQYF.